What follows are 17 T cell receptor beta chains derived from one specimen sequenced in a study of cytomegalovirus exposure and HLA in healthy donors. The PCR contained 60 Vbeta and 13 Jbeta primers. Assay: immunoSEQ multiplex PCR; the TCRdb copy retains only in-frame clones and omits some. The sample has around 200,000 clones, 80% to 85% seen once. Material: PBMCs. The receptors come from a man aged 35 to 55 in good health and CMV-seropositive.

This chain links TRBV6-6 with TRBJ1-4, with a possible D match to TRBD1 (5 bases). V was trimmed by 5 bases and J by 8 bases, leaving 12 bases between them. The germline V gene encodes CDR1 MNHNY and CDR2 SVGAGI (reference sequence). The CDR3 length is 13 residues. CDR3 loop: CASSTQGGEKLFF. The CDR3 nucleotides read TGTGCCAGCAGTACGCAGGGAGGAGAAAAACTGTTTTTT.

J is TRBJ1-5 and V is TRBV23-1, with a weak D call TRBD1 (6 bases). TRBV23-1 is classed as an ORF, of uncertain function. V was shortened by 3 bases and J by 0 bases, with 33 bases between the two germline ends. The CDR3 has 23 residues. The CDR3 loop reads CASSHLPPPQGGGGPYSNQPQHF. CDR3 nucleotides: TGCGCCAGCAGTCATCTCCCCCCGCCACAGGGCGGCGGTGGGCCCTATAGCAATCAGCCCCAGCATTTT.

This clone was counted only a few times. The V gene is TRBV7-9, the J gene TRBJ2-7, with 8 bases fitting TRBD1. The CDR3 extends over 17 amino acids. V dropped 2 bases and J dropped 5; count of bases not matched to a gene: 14. CDR1 and CDR2 (germline): SEHNR, FQNEAQ (reference sequence). The CDR3 nucleotides are TGTGCCAGCAGCTTAAGGGGGTCTGGGGACAGGACCAACGAGCAGTACTTC. Protein product: CASSLRGSGDRTNEQYF. Full variable domain (outside the CDR3, taken from reference TRBV7-9 and TRBJ2-7): DTGVSQNPRHKITKRGQNVTFRCDPISEHNRLYWYRQTLGQGPEFLTYFQNEAQLEKSRLLSDRFSAERPKGSFSTLEIQRTEQGDSAMYLCASSLRGSGDRTNEQYFGPGTRLTVT.

This chain uses TRBV6-1 with TRBJ1-3; no clear D gene. The CDR3 length is 14 residues. V was trimmed by 7 bases and J by 2 bases, leaving 12 bases between them. Germline CDR1 and CDR2: MNHNS and SASEGT. The CDR3 DNA reads TGTGCCAGCACGAGGTCGCCCGCTGGAAACACCATATATTTT. This sequence encodes CASTRSPAGNTIYF.

V gene TRBV7-8 combines with J gene TRBJ2-1, with 9 bases fitting TRBD1. Germline CDR1 and CDR2: SGHVS and FQNEAQ. J gave up 5 bases and V 6 bases, and 5 bases lay outside the gene matches. This CDR3 has 14 residues. CDR3 nucleotide sequence: TGTGCCAGCAGTAGACAGGGGGTAAACAATGAGCAGTTCTTC. This gives the protein CASSRQGVNNEQFF.

The chain is built from TRBV30 and TRBJ2-7, with 7 nucleotides matching TRBD1. CDR1 is GTSNPN, CDR2 SVGIG, per germline (reference sequence). Losses at the gene ends were 5 bases for V and 4 bases for J; bases not matched to a gene: 5. This CDR3 region has 12 residues. CDR3 sequence reads: CAWDRDRYEQYF. The CDR3 DNA reads as TGTGCCTGGGACCGGGACAGATACGAGCAGTACTTC.

This chain uses TRBV11-1 with TRBJ2-7; TRBD2 agrees at 7 bases. CDR3 length: 13 amino acids. Germline loops: CDR1 SGHAT, CDR2 FQDESV (reference sequence). After removal of 4 bases from V and 5 bases from J, the junction contained 5 bases not matched to a gene. CDR3 region: CASSWGGGNEQYF. The CDR3 DNA follows: TGTGCCAGCAGCTGGGGCGGGGGAAACGAGCAGTACTTC.

CDR3 sequence reads: CASSRAPGTPGYTF. The CDR3 DNA reads as TGCGCCAGCAGCCGAGCGCCAGGGACTCCCGGCTACACCTTC. This chain links TRBV4-3 with TRBJ1-2; D perhaps matches TRBD1 (5 bases). Deletions cut 4 bases from V and 8 bases from J, with 17 bases between. Per the germline V gene, CDR1 is LGHNA and CDR2 is YSLEER. This CDR3 has 14 residues.

CDR3 loop: CASTRGCPAKNIQYF. The CDR3 bases are TGCGCCAGCACCCGAGGGTGTCCAGCCAAAAACATTCAGTACTTC. The genes are TRBV23-1 and TRBJ2-4, with D possibly being TRBD2 (5 bases). TRBV23-1 is an open reading frame whose function is uncertain. The CDR3 totals 15 residues. Trimming took 7 bases from V and 0 from J, leaving 13 bases between them.

The rearrangement uses TRBV7-3 and TRBJ2-5; 10 bases map to TRBD2. Germline V gene lookup returns CDR1 SGHTA and CDR2 FQGTGA. This CDR3 has 15 residues. V lost 2 bases, J lost 1 base, and 1 base stayed unmatched. In DNA form, the CDR3 reads TGTGCCAGCAGCTTAGCTAGCGGGGGCCAAGAGACCCAGTACTTC. Its protein product is CASSLASGGQETQYF.

The chain employs TRBV19 and TRBJ2-3, with TRBD1 matching over 10 bases. The CDR3 totals 16 residues. After removal of 6 bases from V and 1 base from J, the junction contained 7 bases not matched to a gene. Germline assignment: CDR1 LNHDA and CDR2 SQIVND (reference sequence). CDR3 sequence reads: CASSRRQGAGTDTQYF. In DNA, the CDR3 is TGTGCCAGTAGCCGCCGACAGGGGGCGGGCACAGATACGCAGTATTTT.

This chain uses TRBV27 with TRBJ1-2; 7 bases map to TRBD1. This CDR3 comprises 16 residues. Germline V gene data show CDR1 as MNHEY and CDR2 as SMNVEV (reference sequence). The V segment lost 4 bases and the J segment 4 bases; nucleotides outside the gene matches: 12. The CDR3 DNA reads as TGTGCCAGCAGTTCTGGGCGATTGGACAGGTTCTATGGCTACACCTTC. Translating it yields CASSSGRLDRFYGYTF.

The chain uses TRBV27 and TRBJ2-7; D perhaps matches TRBD2 (5 bases). The V gene lost 6 bases and the J gene lost 6 bases, with 21 bases spanning the gap. This CDR3 comprises 15 residues. Germline V lookup: CDR1 MNHEY, CDR2 SMNVEV (reference sequence). In nucleotides, the CDR3 is TGTGCCAGCAGCCCGCGGGCCACCATTCGATCCGAGCAGTACTTC. Translated, it gives CASSPRATIRSEQYF.

In DNA form, the CDR3 reads TGTGCCAGTAGTACACAGGGGAACAATCAGCCCCAGCATTTT. This codes for CASSTQGNNQPQHF. The gene calls are TRBV19 and TRBJ1-5; TRBD1 agrees at 7 bases. The CDR3 spans 14 residues. V gave up 4 bases and J gave up 3 bases; unmatched junction bases: 3. CDR1 is LNHDA, CDR2 SQIVND, per germline (reference sequence).

This rearrangement joins TRBV7-2 to TRBJ1-2; 8 bases align to TRBD1. Trimming cost V 5 bases and J 2 bases; bases outside gene matches: 7. Germline CDR1 is SGHTA and CDR2 is FQGNSA. The CDR3 extends over 15 amino acids. The CDR3: CASSHGQGFNYGYTF. The CDR3 DNA reads as TGTGCCAGCAGCCATGGACAGGGCTTCAACTATGGCTACACCTTC.

This clone was seen once. The chain employs TRBV6-5 and TRBJ2-1; 7 bases map to TRBD1. The germline gives CDR1 MNHEY, CDR2 SVGAGI. The CDR3 spans 15 residues. V trimming: 1 base; J trimming: 8 bases; junction bases outside the gene matches: 8. The CDR3 nucleotides read TGTGCCAGCAGTTACTTCGGACAGGCCTCAGATGAGCAGTTCTTC. Translating gives CASSYFGQASDEQFF.

The chain joins TRBV27 to TRBJ2-2, with 8 bases identical to TRBD1. Trimming took 5 bases from V and 7 from J; bases not matched to a gene: 9. The V gene's germline CDR1 is MNHEY and CDR2 SMNVEV (reference sequence). The CDR3 has 15 residues. CDR3 in DNA: TGTGCCAGCAGTGATCGGCAGGGGGCTGGCGGGGAGCTGTTTTTT. Protein: CASSDRQGAGGELFF.